The 25 T cell receptor beta chains below come from one sample, sequenced in a study of T-cell memory formation after mild COVID-19. Using its own MiXCR run on the 5' RACE reads, TCRdb lists one record per CDR3 protein. The repertoire has approximately 580,000 distinct CDR3 sequences, roughly 22% of them found once; the top ten carry approximately 13%. What was sequenced was PBMCs or a T cell subset sorted from them (not recorded which). The receptors derive from an adult woman who had mild COVID-19 (a few samples of this study predate the infection). Cell type and time point are not known.

The chain uses TRBV12-3 or TRBV12-4 and TRBJ2-1, with 8 bases aligning to TRBD1. J gave up 0 bases and V 1 base, and 8 bases lay outside the gene matches. The CDR3 loop spans 18 amino acids. CDR3 in DNA: TGTGCCAGCAGTTTAGGCAGGGGGCAAAGGAACTCCTACAATGAGCAGTTCTTC. Translated, it gives CASSLGRGQRNSYNEQFF.

This clonotype has at least ten counts. The V call is TRBV29-1, the J call TRBJ2-5; 7 bases fit TRBD2. Trimming at V came to 4 bases and at J to 5 bases, leaving 7 bases not matched to a gene. Per germline, CDR1 SQVTM and CDR2 ANQGSEA. The CDR3 runs 13 residues. CDR3 DNA sequence: TGCAGCGTTGGATCGTACGGGGGGGAGACCCAGTACTTC. Translated, it gives CSVGSYGGETQYF.

The rearrangement uses TRBV29-1 and TRBJ2-3; TRBD1 aligns across 8 bases. The CDR3 runs 15 residues. V shed 5 bases, J shed 4 bases, and the junction held 11 bases outside the gene matches. Per the germline V gene, CDR1 is SQVTM and CDR2 is ANQGSEA. CDR3 nucleotides: TGCAGCGTTCCCTCTCGGACAGGGAACGCAGATACGCAGTATTTT. It encodes CSVPSRTGNADTQYF.

This clonotype has only one observation. The chain combines TRBV12-3 or TRBV12-4 with TRBJ2-5, with a possible D match to TRBD1 (5 bases). The length of the CDR3 is 14 residues. V shed 5 bases and J shed 3 bases, with 13 bases lying between them. This CDR3 reads CASSPTWTKETQYF. The CDR3 DNA sequence: TGTGCCAGCAGTCCCACCTGGACAAAAGAGACCCAGTACTTC.

The chain employs TRBV7-3 and TRBJ2-3; 16 nucleotides line up with TRBD2. The junction had 9 bases not matched to a gene; V was cut back by 5 bases and J by 4 bases. The CDR3 has 18 amino acids. CDR1 is SGHTA and CDR2 is FQGTGA in the germline V gene. In DNA form, the CDR3 reads TGTGCCAGCAGCCTCGGGACTAGCGGGGGGGCGAGACCAGATACGCAGTATTTT. It is translated as CASSLGTSGGARPDTQYF. The variable domain in full, with the rest retrieved from reference TRBV7-3 and TRBJ2-3, is GAGVSQTPSNKVTEKGKYVELRCDPISGHTALYWYRQSLGQGPEFLIYFQGTGAADDSGLPNDRFFAVRPEGSVSTLKIQRTERGDSAVYLCASSLGTSGGARPDTQYFGPGTRLTVL.

This clonotype was detected a few times. The J gene is TRBJ2-1, the V gene TRBV7-3, with 8 bases lining up with TRBD2. V trimming: 1 base; J trimming: 4 bases; junction bases outside the gene matches: 9. CDR1 SGHTA and CDR2 FQGTGA come from the germline V gene. The CDR3 runs to 17 residues. For the CDR3, the DNA is TGTGCCAGCAGCTTAAGGCCAGCGGGAGTATCGTACAATGAGCAGTTCTTC. Translated, it gives CASSLRPAGVSYNEQFF.

The chain joins TRBV4-2 to TRBJ2-3; D may be TRBD2 (6 bases). Germline assignment: CDR1 LGHNA and CDR2 YNFKEQ. The length of the CDR3 is 16 residues. Trimming shortened V by 3 bases and J by 2 bases, and 15 bases separated the two germline ends. In DNA form, the CDR3 reads TGTGCCAGCAGCCACGAACGGGGCGGGAACACAGATACGCAGTATTTT. This encodes CASSHERGGNTDTQYF.

There are a few counts of this clonotype. The rearrangement joins TRBV7-9 to TRBJ1-2, with 8 bases lining up with TRBD1. This CDR3 region has 15 residues. In germline, CDR1 is SEHNR, CDR2 FQNEAQ (reference sequence). With 1 base clipped from V and 6 bases from J, the junction kept 7 bases outside the gene matches. CDR3 residues: CASSLVAGGEDGYTF. CDR3 DNA: TGTGCCAGCAGCTTAGTCGCAGGGGGCGAAGATGGCTACACCTTC.

The J gene is TRBJ2-2, the V gene TRBV3-1; 13 bases agree with TRBD2. V trimming: 4 bases; J trimming: 8 bases; junction bases outside the gene matches: 7. The CDR3 sequence is 16 residues long. From germline, CDR1 is LGHDT and CDR2 YNNKEL (reference sequence). The CDR3 DNA is TGTGCCAGCAGCCCCCGGACTAGCGGGAGTAAAGGGGAGCTGTTTTTT. This codes for CASSPRTSGSKGELFF.

The rearrangement joins TRBV10-3 to TRBJ1-1, with TRBD1 matching 11 bases. CDR1 is ENHRY and CDR2 is SYGVKD in the germline V gene. The V gene end was trimmed by 8 bases and the J gene end by 5 bases; junction bases not matched to a gene: 10. This CDR3 is 15 amino acids long. CDR3 residues: CAIGSRGQGGTEAFF. The CDR3 DNA reads as TGTGCCATCGGATCAAGGGGACAGGGGGGGACTGAAGCTTTCTTT.

The V gene is TRBV7-2, the J gene TRBJ2-3; no clear D gene. CDR1 is SGHTA and CDR2 is FQGNSA in the germline V gene. This CDR3 is 13 amino acids long. Trimming took 8 bases from V and 6 from J, leaving 15 bases between them. The CDR3 reads CASAVQGPDTQYF. The CDR3 DNA follows: TGTGCCAGCGCCGTCCAAGGTCCGGATACGCAGTATTTT.

CDR3 nucleotides: TGCAGTGCTAGCAACCCCGGGGAGTCGAACACTGAAGCTTTCTTT. It encodes CSASNPGESNTEAFF. The V and J genes are TRBV20-1 and TRBJ1-1; D is uncertain. Trimming removed 3 bases at V and 1 base at J, with 15 bases between. CDR3 length: 15 residues. From germline, CDR1 is DFQATT and CDR2 SNEGSKA (reference sequence).

The V gene is TRBV20-1, the J gene TRBJ1-5; tentative D call: TRBD1 (5 bases). Germline V gene sequence: CDR1 DFQATT, CDR2 SNEGSKA (reference sequence). Trimming left V 2 bases short and J 5 bases short, with 10 bases between. This CDR3 region has 13 residues. CDR3 DNA: TGCAGTGCTAGAATCCCAGGGCATCAGCCCCAGCATTTT. Protein sequence: CSARIPGHQPQHF.

The rearrangement joins TRBV27 to TRBJ2-7, with 9 positions matching TRBD1. The length of the CDR3 is 16 residues. Per germline, CDR1 MNHEY and CDR2 SMNVEV (reference sequence). Trimming removed 0 bases from V and 3 bases from J; junction bases left unmatched: 6. The CDR3 region is CASSLSGTGRYYEQYF. Here the CDR3 DNA reads TGTGCCAGCAGTTTATCGGGGACAGGGAGGTACTACGAGCAGTACTTC.

This chain links TRBV6-5 with TRBJ2-7, with D perhaps assigned TRBD1 or TRBD2 (5 bases each). The CDR3 runs to 14 residues. The V end was cut by 2 bases, the J end by 2 bases, with 10 bases between. Germline V lookup: CDR1 MNHEY, CDR2 SVGAGI. CDR3 in amino acids: CASSYKGRTYEQYF. The CDR3 DNA sequence: TGTGCCAGCAGTTACAAGGGACGGACCTACGAGCAGTACTTC.

This clonotype has just a few counts. The chain combines TRBV14 with TRBJ2-7; D unclear. V was pared by 1 base and J by 2 bases, with 9 bases between. CDR1 is SGHDN and CDR2 is FVKESK in the germline V gene. This CDR3 region has 14 residues. CDR3 DNA: TGTGCCAGCAGCCAAGCCTTTGGGGCCTACGAGCAGTACTTC. Its protein product is CASSQAFGAYEQYF.

The chain uses TRBV30 and TRBJ2-7, with a possible D match to TRBD1 (5 bases). The CDR3 contains 12 residues. Germline lookup yields CDR1 GTSNPN and CDR2 SVGIG (reference sequence). V shed 4 bases and J shed 4 bases, with 11 bases lying between them. Written as DNA, the CDR3 is TGTGCCTGGACTCGAGACAGATACGAGCAGTACTTC. Residues: CAWTRDRYEQYF.

The chain combines TRBV12-3 or TRBV12-4 with TRBJ1-6, with 10 nucleotides matching TRBD1. The CDR3 runs to 16 residues. With V trimmed by 3 bases and J by 7 bases, 6 bases remained unmatched. The CDR3, as DNA: TGTGCCAGCAGTTTCGTTTTGGGACAGGGGAATTCACCCCTCCACTTT. Amino acid sequence: CASSFVLGQGNSPLHF.

Only one count was recorded for this clonotype. The chain links TRBV5-1 to TRBJ2-1; TRBD2 matches at 12 bases. V gave up 5 bases and J gave up 0 bases; unmatched junction bases: 15. The CDR3 consists of 20 residues. CDR1 and CDR2 (germline): SGHRS, YFSETQ. In DNA form, the CDR3 reads TGCGCCAGCAGTCTACCGACTAGCGGGAGTCGGGCCAGCTCCTACAATGAGCAGTTCTTC. Protein product: CASSLPTSGSRASSYNEQFF.

The chain uses TRBV18 and TRBJ2-7; a weak D match, TRBD2 (5 bases). This CDR3 is 13 amino acids long. CDR1 KGHSH and CDR2 LQKENI come from the germline V gene. The germline V and J ends were trimmed by 3 bases and 5 bases, with 11 bases remaining between them. CDR3 protein: CASSPSDGDEQYF. CDR3 in DNA: TGTGCCAGCTCACCCTCGGACGGGGACGAGCAGTACTTC.

This clonotype has a handful of counts. The rearrangement uses TRBV12-3 or TRBV12-4 and TRBJ2-1; 7 bases align to TRBD2. CDR3 size: 14 residues. The V gene end was trimmed by 5 bases and the J gene end by 4 bases; junction bases not matched to a gene: 5. The CDR3 here is CASSQRGVYNEQFF. In DNA, the CDR3 is TGTGCCAGCAGTCAGCGGGGAGTATACAATGAGCAGTTCTTC.

CDR3 in DNA: TGTGCCAGCAATTCTGTTTATGAGCAGTTCTTC. Translation gives CASNSVYEQFF. This rearrangement joins TRBV6-1 to TRBJ2-1; no definite D call. The V end was cut by 7 bases, the J end by 8 bases, with 9 bases between. The CDR3 is made up of 11 amino acids. Germline V gene data show CDR1 as MNHNS and CDR2 as SASEGT.

The rearrangement joins TRBV5-5 to TRBJ2-6; 9 nucleotides agree with TRBD1. Germline V gene sequence: CDR1 SGHKS, CDR2 YYEKEE (reference sequence). This CDR3 comprises 17 residues. With V trimmed by 4 bases and J by 2 bases, 7 bases remained unmatched. This CDR3 reads CASSAGTGSTGANVLTF. CDR3 sequence (DNA): TGTGCCAGCAGCGCCGGGACAGGGTCCACTGGGGCCAACGTCCTGACTTTC.

J is TRBJ2-7 and V is TRBV25-1; D assignment may be TRBD1 or TRBD2 (5 bases each). Germline-derived CDR1 and CDR2 are MGHDK and SYGVNS. V lost 4 bases, J lost 2 bases, and 12 bases lay in between. This CDR3 is 14 amino acids long. In DNA form, the CDR3 reads TGTGCCAGCAGTGCGGGACGGCCAGCCTACGAGCAGTACTTC. It codes for CASSAGRPAYEQYF.

The chain links TRBV15 to TRBJ1-5, with a possible D match to TRBD1 (5 bases). The length of the CDR3 is 15 residues. Germline CDR1 is LNHNV and CDR2 is YYDKDF (reference sequence). Trimming shortened V by 0 bases and J by 1 base, and 7 bases separated the two germline ends. The CDR3 DNA follows: TGTGCCACCAGCAGAGATAAGGGGAGCAATCAGCCCCAGCATTTT. It encodes CATSRDKGSNQPQHF.